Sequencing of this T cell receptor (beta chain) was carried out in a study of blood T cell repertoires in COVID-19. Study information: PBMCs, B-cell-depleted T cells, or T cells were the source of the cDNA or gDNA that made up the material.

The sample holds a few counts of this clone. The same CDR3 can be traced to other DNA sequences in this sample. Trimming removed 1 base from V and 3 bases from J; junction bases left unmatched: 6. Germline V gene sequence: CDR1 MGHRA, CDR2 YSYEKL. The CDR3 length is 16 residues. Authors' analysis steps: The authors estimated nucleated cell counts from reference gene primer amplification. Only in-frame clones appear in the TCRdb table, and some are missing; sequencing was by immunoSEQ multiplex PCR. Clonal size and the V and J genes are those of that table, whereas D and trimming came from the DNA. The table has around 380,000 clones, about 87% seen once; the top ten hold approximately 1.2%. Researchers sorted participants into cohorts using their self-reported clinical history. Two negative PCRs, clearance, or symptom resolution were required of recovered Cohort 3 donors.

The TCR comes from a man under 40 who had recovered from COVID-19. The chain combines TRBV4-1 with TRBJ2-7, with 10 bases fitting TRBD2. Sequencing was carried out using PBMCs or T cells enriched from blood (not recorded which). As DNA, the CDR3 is TGCGCCAGCAGCCAAGGTAGAACTAGCGGGGACTACGAGCAGTACTTC. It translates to CASSQGRTSGDYEQYF.